This entry features one T cell receptor beta chain sequence. As yet, its antigen is unknown. Germline CDR1 reads MNHEY; CDR2 reads SMNVEV (reference sequence). Deletions cut 0 bases from V and 0 bases from J, with 8 bases between. This CDR3 spans 15 amino acids. The data stem from a study of T cell responses to AZD1222 COVID-19 vaccine. Overall study findings and caveats: Nearly half of the spike-specific TCRs reportedly recognize variant regions that carry no mutations.

Method: immunoSEQ multiplex PCR; TCRdb's copy keeps in-frame clones and lacks some. The table shows some 200,000 clones, with more than 85% occurring only once. This rearrangement joins TRBV27 to TRBJ1-1; D not resolved. This sample comprised peripheral blood, obtained 28 days after the second AZD1222 dose. This TCR derives from an adult who received the AZD1222 COVID-19 vaccine. The chain's CDR3 is CASSLSVGLNTEAFF. The CDR3 DNA reads as TGTGCCAGCAGTTTATCGGTAGGGCTGAACACTGAAGCTTTCTTT.